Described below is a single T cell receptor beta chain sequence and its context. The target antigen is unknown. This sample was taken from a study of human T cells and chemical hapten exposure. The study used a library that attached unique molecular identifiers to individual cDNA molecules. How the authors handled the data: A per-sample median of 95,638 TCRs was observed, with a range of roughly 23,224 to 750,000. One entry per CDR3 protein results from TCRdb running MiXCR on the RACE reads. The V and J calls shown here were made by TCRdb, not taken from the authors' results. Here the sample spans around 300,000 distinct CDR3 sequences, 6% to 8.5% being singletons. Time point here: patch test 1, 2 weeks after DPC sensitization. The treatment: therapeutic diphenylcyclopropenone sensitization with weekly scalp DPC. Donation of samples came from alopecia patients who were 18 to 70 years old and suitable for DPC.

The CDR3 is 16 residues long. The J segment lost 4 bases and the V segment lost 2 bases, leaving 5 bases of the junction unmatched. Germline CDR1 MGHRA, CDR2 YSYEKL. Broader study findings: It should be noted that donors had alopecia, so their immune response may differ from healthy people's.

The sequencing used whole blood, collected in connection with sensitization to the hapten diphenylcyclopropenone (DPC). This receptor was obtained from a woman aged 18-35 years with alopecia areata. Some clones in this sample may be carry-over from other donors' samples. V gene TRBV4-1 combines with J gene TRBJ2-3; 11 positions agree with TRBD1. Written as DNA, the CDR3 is TGCGCCAGCAGCCAACCGGACAGGGGGCCGGCAGATACGCAGTATTTT. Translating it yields CASSQPDRGPADTQYF.